These T cell receptor beta chains were read from a single sample in a study of T cell responses to AZD1222 COVID-19 vaccine. The data were produced by immunoSEQ multiplex PCR, yet TCRdb's version contains in-frame clones alone and is incomplete. Of roughly 130,000 clones listed, 70% to 90% are singletons. Sequencing used peripheral blood, obtained on day 0 of AZD1222 vaccination. Receptors were obtained from an adult in good health. Each CDR3 is given with its conserved first and last residue. Fields, in order: CDR3 DNA, CDR3 protein, D gene, clone size, J gene, V gene. D genes are given only for firm matches. Expanded clones are given a class, and other clones once, few, many or no size at all.

CDR3nt: TGTGCCAGCTCACCCACTAGAGACGAGCAGTACTTC
CDR3aa: CASSPTRDEQYF
d_gene: .
abundance: .
j_gene: TRBJ2-7
v_gene: TRBV18

CDR3nt: TGTGCCAGCTCACCAAGCCCTTCCCGGACCGGGGAGCTGTTTTTT
CDR3aa: CASSPSPSRTGELFF
d_gene: .
abundance: .
j_gene: TRBJ2-2
v_gene: TRBV18

CDR3nt: TGTGCCAGCACCTCCACAGGGGACGGTGGCTACACCTTC
CDR3aa: CASTSTGDGGYTF
d_gene: TRBD1
abundance: .
j_gene: TRBJ1-2
v_gene: TRBV16

CDR3nt: TGTGCCAGCAAAAGGGCCTCCTACGAGCAGTACTTC
CDR3aa: CASKRASYEQYF
d_gene: .
abundance: .
j_gene: TRBJ2-7
v_gene: TRBV6-4

CDR3nt: TGTGCCAGCAGCCTTGGACAGGCCGGAGCTTTCTTT
CDR3aa: CASSLGQAGAFF
d_gene: TRBD1
abundance: .
j_gene: TRBJ1-1
v_gene: TRBV3-1/TRBV3-2

CDR3nt: TGCAGCGTTGAAGGCGGGACTAACTATGGCTACACCTTC
CDR3aa: CSVEGGTNYGYTF
d_gene: .
abundance: .
j_gene: TRBJ1-2
v_gene: TRBV29-1

CDR3nt: TGTGCCAGCAGCTATAGCGGGAGACGCCGCAATGAGCAGTTCTTC
CDR3aa: CASSYSGRRRNEQFF
d_gene: TRBD2
abundance: .
j_gene: TRBJ2-1
v_gene: TRBV7-3

CDR3nt: TGTGCCAGCAGCTCCGAGACAGACCAGAGGAAGACCCAGTACTTC
CDR3aa: CASSSETDQRKTQYF
d_gene: .
abundance: .
j_gene: TRBJ2-5
v_gene: TRBV7-8

CDR3nt: TGTGCCAGCAGCGGGGGGATTAGCAATCAGCCCCAGCATTTT
CDR3aa: CASSGGISNQPQHF
d_gene: .
abundance: once
j_gene: TRBJ1-5
v_gene: TRBV6-5

CDR3nt: TGTGCCAGCAGCGGTCATTCTAGAGGCTCCTACAATGAGCAGTTCTTC
CDR3aa: CASSGHSRGSYNEQFF
d_gene: .
abundance: .
j_gene: TRBJ2-1
v_gene: TRBV9

CDR3nt: TGTGCCGCCGGGACAGGGGACGGGGCCAACGTCCTGACTTTC
CDR3aa: CAAGTGDGANVLTF
d_gene: TRBD1
abundance: few
j_gene: TRBJ2-6
v_gene: TRBV19

CDR3nt: TGCGCCAGCAGCTTGGCCGGGTCGAGTTACACAGATACGCAGTATTTT
CDR3aa: CASSLAGSSYTDTQYF
d_gene: .
abundance: .
j_gene: TRBJ2-3
v_gene: TRBV5-1

CDR3nt: TGTGCCAGCAGCGTAGCTTCGGGAAATGGATCACCCCTCCACTTT
CDR3aa: CASSVASGNGSPLHF
d_gene: .
abundance: .
j_gene: TRBJ1-6
v_gene: TRBV9

CDR3nt: TGTGCCAGCAGCCAGCAAAATTCACCCCTCCACTTT
CDR3aa: CASSQQNSPLHF
d_gene: .
abundance: .
j_gene: TRBJ1-6
v_gene: TRBV14

CDR3nt: TGTGCCAGCACCCCTTGGGAGGCCGTCGGGGGTGAAGCTTTCTTT
CDR3aa: CASTPWEAVGGEAFF
d_gene: .
abundance: .
j_gene: TRBJ1-1
v_gene: TRBV6-5

CDR3nt: TGTGCCACTGCTAGGGCCGGGGAAATCTACGAGCAGTACTTC
CDR3aa: CATARAGEIYEQYF
d_gene: .
abundance: once
j_gene: TRBJ2-7
v_gene: TRBV19

CDR3nt: TGTGCCAGCAGTCCGCGACGAAGCGAGCAGTACTTC
CDR3aa: CASSPRRSEQYF
d_gene: .
abundance: .
j_gene: TRBJ2-7
v_gene: TRBV12-3/TRBV12-4

CDR3nt: TGTGCCTGGGCCTACAGGGGATACGGGGAGCTGTTTTTT
CDR3aa: CAWAYRGYGELFF
d_gene: TRBD1
abundance: .
j_gene: TRBJ2-2
v_gene: TRBV30

CDR3nt: TGTGCCAGCAGCCCGGGACTGAGCTACGAGCAGTACTTC
CDR3aa: CASSPGLSYEQYF
d_gene: .
abundance: once
j_gene: TRBJ2-7
v_gene: TRBV6-5

CDR3nt: TGTGCCAGCAGCCCTCCCCGGCAGGGAAACACTGAAGCTTTCTTT
CDR3aa: CASSPPRQGNTEAFF
d_gene: .
abundance: .
j_gene: TRBJ1-1
v_gene: TRBV5-4

CDR3nt: TGTGCCAGCAGCTTGGGCGGGGGGGTCTACGAGCAGTACTTC
CDR3aa: CASSLGGGVYEQYF
d_gene: TRBD2
abundance: few
j_gene: TRBJ2-7
v_gene: TRBV7-2

CDR3nt: TGTGCCAGCAGCCCACGGGACGGACGCACAGATACGCAGTATTTT
CDR3aa: CASSPRDGRTDTQYF
d_gene: .
abundance: .
j_gene: TRBJ2-3
v_gene: TRBV9

CDR3nt: TGTGCCAGCTCGTTCCGGGACACCTACGAGCAGTACTTC
CDR3aa: CASSFRDTYEQYF
d_gene: .
abundance: .
j_gene: TRBJ2-7
v_gene: TRBV18

CDR3nt: TGTGCCAGCAGTTTCGTATTGGGAGGGGCGCCTGAAGCTTTCTTT
CDR3aa: CASSFVLGGAPEAFF
d_gene: .
abundance: once
j_gene: TRBJ1-1
v_gene: TRBV28

CDR3nt: TGTGCCAGCAGTTCAAGACTGAGCACAGATACGCAGTATTTT
CDR3aa: CASSSRLSTDTQYF
d_gene: .
abundance: .
j_gene: TRBJ2-3
v_gene: TRBV6-5

CDR3nt: TGTGCCAGCAGTTACTCGAGTGGAGCGGGCAATCAGCCCCAGCATTTT
CDR3aa: CASSYSSGAGNQPQHF
d_gene: .
abundance: few
j_gene: TRBJ1-5
v_gene: TRBV6-2/TRBV6-3

CDR3nt: TGTGCCTGTCGGACAGGAAGGGTTTATGGTCGGAATGAGCAGTTCTTC
CDR3aa: CACRTGRVYGRNEQFF
d_gene: TRBD1
abundance: .
j_gene: TRBJ2-1
v_gene: TRBV30

CDR3nt: TGTGCCAGCAGCTTAGGACAGGGGGCTTACGAGCAGTACTTC
CDR3aa: CASSLGQGAYEQYF
d_gene: TRBD1
abundance: .
j_gene: TRBJ2-7
v_gene: TRBV7-9

CDR3nt: TGTGCCATCAGTGACAGCACAGGGGAGAAGGGCAAAAACATTCAGTACTTC
CDR3aa: CAISDSTGEKGKNIQYF
d_gene: TRBD1
abundance: .
j_gene: TRBJ2-4
v_gene: TRBV10-3

CDR3nt: TGTGCCAGCAGCCTTTTCGACAGGGAGGGTACTGAAGCTTTCTTT
CDR3aa: CASSLFDREGTEAFF
d_gene: TRBD1
abundance: .
j_gene: TRBJ1-1
v_gene: TRBV25-1

CDR3nt: TGTGCTAGTGGTTTGCCGCCGGGACATGTAGATTCACCCCTCCACTTT
CDR3aa: CASGLPPGHVDSPLHF
d_gene: .
abundance: .
j_gene: TRBJ1-6
v_gene: TRBV12-5

CDR3nt: TGTGCCAGCAGAGGACAGGGGAACACTGAAGCTTTCTTT
CDR3aa: CASRGQGNTEAFF
d_gene: TRBD1
abundance: .
j_gene: TRBJ1-1
v_gene: TRBV5-6

CDR3nt: TGTGCCAGCAGTTACTCGGGACAGGGGGTAGAGACCCAGTACTTC
CDR3aa: CASSYSGQGVETQYF
d_gene: TRBD1
abundance: .
j_gene: TRBJ2-5
v_gene: TRBV6-5

CDR3nt: TGTGCCAGCAGTGGGCTGAGCAAAGGAGGTGGCTACACCTTC
CDR3aa: CASSGLSKGGGYTF
d_gene: .
abundance: .
j_gene: TRBJ1-2
v_gene: TRBV7-2

CDR3nt: TGTGCCAGCAGCGGCCGAACGAGCAATCAGCCCCAGCATTTT
CDR3aa: CASSGRTSNQPQHF
d_gene: .
abundance: .
j_gene: TRBJ1-5
v_gene: TRBV9

CDR3nt: TGCAGTGCTAGTGGGACTAGCGGAGTCACCTACGAGCAGTACTTC
CDR3aa: CSASGTSGVTYEQYF
d_gene: TRBD2
abundance: .
j_gene: TRBJ2-7
v_gene: TRBV20-1

CDR3nt: TGTGCCAGCAGCTTAGATTTCCAGGGAAACACCATATATTTT
CDR3aa: CASSLDFQGNTIYF
d_gene: .
abundance: many
j_gene: TRBJ1-3
v_gene: TRBV11-2

CDR3nt: TGTGCCAGAAGTCCCGACAGGTGGCGTGGCTACACCTTC
CDR3aa: CARSPDRWRGYTF
d_gene: .
abundance: few
j_gene: TRBJ1-2
v_gene: TRBV5-3

CDR3nt: TGTGCCAGCAGCCTGGGACAGGGGCTGACCGGGGAGCTGTTTTTT
CDR3aa: CASSLGQGLTGELFF
d_gene: TRBD1
abundance: .
j_gene: TRBJ2-2
v_gene: TRBV7-6

CDR3nt: TGCGCCAGCAGCCGATCAGGGGGCCCTCAATTTAACTATGGCTACACCTTC
CDR3aa: CASSRSGGPQFNYGYTF
d_gene: TRBD1
abundance: .
j_gene: TRBJ1-2
v_gene: TRBV5-1

CDR3nt: TGTGCCAGCAGCTTAAAAGGGACTGGCTCCTACGAGCAGTACTTC
CDR3aa: CASSLKGTGSYEQYF
d_gene: .
abundance: .
j_gene: TRBJ2-7
v_gene: TRBV7-3

CDR3nt: TGTGCCAGCAGCTTAGGGCTAGCGGGGGGGCCTGGTCCCTACAATGAGCAGTTCTTC
CDR3aa: CASSLGLAGGPGPYNEQFF
d_gene: TRBD2
abundance: few
j_gene: TRBJ2-1
v_gene: TRBV13

CDR3nt: TGCGCCAGCAGTCAGGGGGGGCATAAGGATACGCAGTATTTT
CDR3aa: CASSQGGHKDTQYF
d_gene: .
abundance: .
j_gene: TRBJ2-3
v_gene: TRBV5-1

CDR3nt: TGTGCCAGCAGCTTGGCCGGACTAGCCGGGGAGCTGTTTTTT
CDR3aa: CASSLAGLAGELFF
d_gene: TRBD2
abundance: .
j_gene: TRBJ2-2
v_gene: TRBV7-7

CDR3nt: TGTGCCAGCCTAGGGGGTCCGAATCAGCCCCAGCATTTT
CDR3aa: CASLGGPNQPQHF
d_gene: .
abundance: once
j_gene: TRBJ1-5
v_gene: TRBV12-3/TRBV12-4

CDR3nt: TGTGCCAGCAGTTACTCTGACGGGCCCTACGAGCAGTACTTC
CDR3aa: CASSYSDGPYEQYF
d_gene: .
abundance: few
j_gene: TRBJ2-7
v_gene: TRBV6-2/TRBV6-3

CDR3nt: TGTGCCAGCAGCTCTATGGTACTAGGGAGCTCCTACAATGAGCAGTTCTTC
CDR3aa: CASSSMVLGSSYNEQFF
d_gene: .
abundance: .
j_gene: TRBJ2-1
v_gene: TRBV7-3

CDR3nt: TGTGCCAGCAGCTTGGGACAGCCCGCCACTGAAGCTTTCTTT
CDR3aa: CASSLGQPATEAFF
d_gene: TRBD1
abundance: .
j_gene: TRBJ1-1
v_gene: TRBV7-2

CDR3nt: TGTGCCAGTAGACCGGGATCAACTAATGAAAAACTGTTTTTT
CDR3aa: CASRPGSTNEKLFF
d_gene: .
abundance: once
j_gene: TRBJ1-4
v_gene: TRBV19

CDR3nt: TGTGCCAGCAGCTCACCCCCCTCTGAAGCTTTCTTT
CDR3aa: CASSSPPSEAFF
d_gene: .
abundance: .
j_gene: TRBJ1-1
v_gene: TRBV7-2

CDR3nt: TGTGCCAGCTCACTTGAGACAGGTGCAACTAATGAAAAACTGTTTTTT
CDR3aa: CASSLETGATNEKLFF
d_gene: .
abundance: .
j_gene: TRBJ1-4
v_gene: TRBV18

CDR3nt: TGCGCCAGCAGCTTGGACGCGGTAAACGAGCAGTACTTC
CDR3aa: CASSLDAVNEQYF
d_gene: .
abundance: .
j_gene: TRBJ2-7
v_gene: TRBV5-1

CDR3nt: TGCGCCAGCAGCTTTGAGGGGGGTGGAAACACCATATATTTT
CDR3aa: CASSFEGGGNTIYF
d_gene: .
abundance: .
j_gene: TRBJ1-3
v_gene: TRBV5-1

CDR3nt: TGTGCCAGCAGTTACAGGCTAGCGGGTACCGGGGAGCTGTTTTTT
CDR3aa: CASSYRLAGTGELFF
d_gene: TRBD2
abundance: .
j_gene: TRBJ2-2
v_gene: TRBV6-5

CDR3nt: TGTGCCACCAGCAGAGATCCGACAGGGTATAGCAATCAGCCCCAGCATTTT
CDR3aa: CATSRDPTGYSNQPQHF
d_gene: TRBD1
abundance: few
j_gene: TRBJ1-5
v_gene: TRBV15

CDR3nt: TGCGCCAGCAGCCAAGATGGTCGGGAGGGCCCCTACAATGAGCAGTTCTTC
CDR3aa: CASSQDGREGPYNEQFF
d_gene: TRBD2
abundance: .
j_gene: TRBJ2-1
v_gene: TRBV4-3

CDR3nt: TGTGCCAGCAGCTTGCTCCTCAAGCGGGGGGGTCTTATCTACAATGAGCAGTTCTTC
CDR3aa: CASSLLLKRGGLIYNEQFF
d_gene: TRBD2
abundance: .
j_gene: TRBJ2-1
v_gene: TRBV5-6